Reported below is one T cell receptor beta chain. Its antigen remains unidentified. Base qualities are not recorded, but no much larger clone differs from it by a single base. The data belong to a study of T cell responses to AZD1222 COVID-19 vaccine (dated by TCRdb to the early 2020s). Looking at the study overall: TCR sequencing was performed for fewer than 250 trial participants, of whom around 200 were given two doses of AZD1222 and roughly 25 were given two doses of MenACWY control vaccine. Trial participants were enrolled into age subgroups of 18-55, 56-69 and 70-plus years, which contained around 140, 26 and 57 TCR-sequenced participants, respectively.

The study at large found these results: Reportedly, almost half of the unique spike-specific TCRs recognized epitopes lying outside the regions that are mutated in the B.1.351 and B.1.1.7 variants. CD4 TCRs associated with the vaccine covered the entire spike protein, and the dominant responses were in regions 160-218 and 743-854. Spike-specific TCR breadth and depth rose significantly after two AZD1222 doses compared with day 0 and with MenACWY recipients. Participants were mostly white British and included more females than males, and it was suggested by the authors that clonal diversity may have been underestimated. In the small 56-69-year group, the increase in depth fell short of significance, most likely because of low power. Conclusions about previously exposed vaccinees are limited, since just five or six AZD1222 recipients were seropositive for SARS-CoV-2 at baseline. Because no samples from the day 14 peak response were available, repertoires could be characterized only after the peak T cell response.

CDR1 and CDR2 are drawn from the germline V gene (reference sequence): MNHEY, SMNVEV. V loses 3 bases of germline sequence and J loses 2 bases, and the interval between the two ends is 8 bases. The CDR3 contains 14 residues, cysteine and phenylalanine counted. The sequence is cut down to CDR3 DNA, 42 bases in frame from base 1. The CDR3 regions of human TCRbeta chains were analyzed by immunosequencing. Processing in the source paper ran as follows. Repertoire TCRs were checked for matches against a reference library of SARS-CoV-2-specific TCRs that had been generated using the MIRA antigen-specificity platform. Breadth meant the fraction of unique TCRs that were SARS-CoV-2-associated, whereas depth meant the fraction of total T cells that were SARS-CoV-2-associated. Using the MIRA data, each spike-specific TCR was mapped to the spike region that the TCR reacts to and placed in a CD4 or CD8 class. Log10-transformed breadth and depth values were compared by one-way ANOVA with Sidak's multiple comparisons tests. TCRdb stores this immuneACCESS table with in-frame sequences only. Part of the clones is absent; in the studies checked, under half of the shortfall reflects unresolved V genes, and no reason is known for the rest. That table furnishes V, J and clone size, whereas the DNA furnished D and trimming. The sample records roughly 89,000 clones, more than 75% of which are singletons. The leading ten clones occupy roughly 5.1% of the sample.

The intended sense of this specimen's time point label: baseline before first vaccination. The treatment or condition label, read with the paper, signifies: meningococcal conjugate vaccine given as trial control. Vaccinee samples came from UK trials COV001 and COV002, including a single-blind randomized controlled phase 2/3 trial of AZD1222 (ChAdOx1 nCoV-19) in healthy adults. For TCRbeta chain sequencing, PBMC samples were collected from trial participants at day 0 and at day 28 after the second dose. The sample in question was peripheral blood, obtained on day 0 of MenACWY control vaccination. The clonotype was recovered from an adult in good health. The chain uses TRBV27 and TRBJ1-5; TRBD1 is a weak D gene call, 5 bases matching. The nucleotide sequence is given as TGTGCCAGCAGTTTTATGGGGGGCAATCAGCCCCAGCATTTT. It codes for CASSFMGGNQPQHF.